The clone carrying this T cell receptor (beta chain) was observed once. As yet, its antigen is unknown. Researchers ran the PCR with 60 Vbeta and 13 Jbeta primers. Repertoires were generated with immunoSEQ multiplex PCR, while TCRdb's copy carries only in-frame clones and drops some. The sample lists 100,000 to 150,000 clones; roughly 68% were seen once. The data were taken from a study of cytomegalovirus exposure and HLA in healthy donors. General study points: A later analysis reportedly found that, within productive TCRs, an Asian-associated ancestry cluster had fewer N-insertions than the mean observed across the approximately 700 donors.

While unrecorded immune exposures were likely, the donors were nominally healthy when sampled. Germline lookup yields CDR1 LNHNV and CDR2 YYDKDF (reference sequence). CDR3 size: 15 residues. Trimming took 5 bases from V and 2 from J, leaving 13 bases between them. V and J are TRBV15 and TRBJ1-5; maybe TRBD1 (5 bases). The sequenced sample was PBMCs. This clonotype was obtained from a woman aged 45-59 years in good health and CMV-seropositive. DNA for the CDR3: TGTGCCACCAGCTCCCGGGGGAATGGCAATCAGCCCCAGCATTTT. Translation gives CATSSRGNGNQPQHF.